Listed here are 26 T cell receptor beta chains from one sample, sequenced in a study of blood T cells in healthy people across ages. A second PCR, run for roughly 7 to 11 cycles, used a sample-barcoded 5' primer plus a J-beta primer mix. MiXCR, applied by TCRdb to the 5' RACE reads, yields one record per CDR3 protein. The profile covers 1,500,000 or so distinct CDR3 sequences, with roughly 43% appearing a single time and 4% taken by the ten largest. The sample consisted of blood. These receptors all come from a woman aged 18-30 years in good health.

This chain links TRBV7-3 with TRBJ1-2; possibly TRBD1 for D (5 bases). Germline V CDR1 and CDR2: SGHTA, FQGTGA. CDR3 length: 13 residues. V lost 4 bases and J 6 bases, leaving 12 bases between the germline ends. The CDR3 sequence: CASSSQGNHGYTF. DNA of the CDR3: TGTGCCAGCAGCTCCCAGGGTAATCATGGCTACACCTTC.

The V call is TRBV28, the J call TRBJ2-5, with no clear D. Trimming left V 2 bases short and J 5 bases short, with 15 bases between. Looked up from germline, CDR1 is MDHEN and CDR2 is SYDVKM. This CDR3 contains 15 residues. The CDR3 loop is CASSLAPGSPETQYF. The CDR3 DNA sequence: TGTGCCAGCAGTTTAGCCCCGGGCAGTCCGGAGACCCAGTACTTC.

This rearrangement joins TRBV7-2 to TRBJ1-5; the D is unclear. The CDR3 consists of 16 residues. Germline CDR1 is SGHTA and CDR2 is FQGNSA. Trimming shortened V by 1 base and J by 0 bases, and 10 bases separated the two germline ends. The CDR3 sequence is CASSLETDFSNQPQHF. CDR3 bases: TGTGCCAGCAGCTTAGAGACGGACTTTAGCAATCAGCCCCAGCATTTT. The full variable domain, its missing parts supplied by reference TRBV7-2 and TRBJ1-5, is GAGVSQSPSNKVTEKGKDVELRCDPISGHTALYWYRQSLGQGLEFLIYFQGNSAPDKSGLPSDRFSAERTGGSVSTLTIQRTQQEDSAVYLCASSLETDFSNQPQHFGDGTRLSIL.

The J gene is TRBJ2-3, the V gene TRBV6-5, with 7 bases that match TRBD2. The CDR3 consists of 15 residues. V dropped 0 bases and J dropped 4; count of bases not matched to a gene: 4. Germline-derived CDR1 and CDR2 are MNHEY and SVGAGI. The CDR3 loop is CASSYSGGSADTQYF. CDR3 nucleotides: TGTGCCAGCAGTTACTCGGGCGGGAGCGCAGATACGCAGTATTTT.

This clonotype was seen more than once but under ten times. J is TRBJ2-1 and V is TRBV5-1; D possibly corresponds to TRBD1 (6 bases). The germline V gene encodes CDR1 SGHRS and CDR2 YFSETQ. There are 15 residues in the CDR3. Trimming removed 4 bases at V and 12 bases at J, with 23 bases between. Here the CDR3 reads CASSPGVGGFYGQFF. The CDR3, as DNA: TGCGCCAGCAGCCCAGGGGTTGGAGGTTTTTATGGGCAGTTCTTC.

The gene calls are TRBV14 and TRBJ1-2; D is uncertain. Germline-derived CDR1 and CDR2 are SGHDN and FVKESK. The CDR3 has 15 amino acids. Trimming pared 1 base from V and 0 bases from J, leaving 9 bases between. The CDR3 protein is CASSQGRETNYGYTF. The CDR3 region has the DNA TGTGCCAGCAGCCAAGGCCGGGAGACTAACTATGGCTACACCTTC.

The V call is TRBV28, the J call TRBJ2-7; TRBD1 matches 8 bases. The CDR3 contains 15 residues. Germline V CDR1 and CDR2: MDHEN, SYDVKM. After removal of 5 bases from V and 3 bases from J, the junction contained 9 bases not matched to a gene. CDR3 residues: CASSPRTGKGYEQYF. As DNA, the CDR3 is TGTGCCAGCAGTCCCAGGACAGGGAAGGGCTACGAGCAGTACTTC.

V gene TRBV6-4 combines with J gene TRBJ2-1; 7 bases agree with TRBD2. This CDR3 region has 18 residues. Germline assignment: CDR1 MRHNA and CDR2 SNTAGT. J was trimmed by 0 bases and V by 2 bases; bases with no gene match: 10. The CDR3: CASSDPEGEGSSYNEQFF. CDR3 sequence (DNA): TGTGCCAGCAGTGACCCCGAAGGGGAGGGTAGCTCCTACAATGAGCAGTTCTTC.

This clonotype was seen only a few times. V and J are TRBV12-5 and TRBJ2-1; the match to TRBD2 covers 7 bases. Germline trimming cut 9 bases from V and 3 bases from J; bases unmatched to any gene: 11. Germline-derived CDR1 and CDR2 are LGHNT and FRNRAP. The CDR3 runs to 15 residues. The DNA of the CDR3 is TGTGCTAGCGTACCAGGGACTAACTTCTACAATGAGCAGTTCTTC. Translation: CASVPGTNFYNEQFF.

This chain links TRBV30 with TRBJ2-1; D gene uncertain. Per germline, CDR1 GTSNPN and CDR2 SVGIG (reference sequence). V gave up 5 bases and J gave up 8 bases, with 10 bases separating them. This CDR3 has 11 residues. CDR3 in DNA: TGTGCCTGGGCCAGGCTTGATGAGCAGTTCTTC. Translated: CAWARLDEQFF.

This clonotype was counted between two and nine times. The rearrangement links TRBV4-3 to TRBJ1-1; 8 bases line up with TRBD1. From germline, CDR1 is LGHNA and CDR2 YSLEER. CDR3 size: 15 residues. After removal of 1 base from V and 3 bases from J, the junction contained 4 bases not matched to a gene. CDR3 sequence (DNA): TGCGCCAGCAGCCAAGGGGGCAGGGGGCACACTGAAGCTTTCTTT. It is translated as CASSQGGRGHTEAFF.

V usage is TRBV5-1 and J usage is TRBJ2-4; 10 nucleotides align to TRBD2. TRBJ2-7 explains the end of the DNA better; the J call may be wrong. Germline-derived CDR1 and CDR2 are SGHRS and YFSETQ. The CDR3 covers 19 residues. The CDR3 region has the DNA TGCGCCAGCAGCTTGAACTCGGCTAGCGGGAGCATCGAAGACTACGAGCAGTACTTC. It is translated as CASSLNSASGSIEDYEQYF.

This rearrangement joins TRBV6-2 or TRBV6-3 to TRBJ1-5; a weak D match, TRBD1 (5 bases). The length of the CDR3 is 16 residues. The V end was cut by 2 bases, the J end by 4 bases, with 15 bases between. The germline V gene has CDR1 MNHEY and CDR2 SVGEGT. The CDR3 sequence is CASSYVPRQPNQPQHF. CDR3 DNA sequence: TGTGCCAGCAGTTACGTGCCCCGACAGCCGAATCAGCCCCAGCATTTT.

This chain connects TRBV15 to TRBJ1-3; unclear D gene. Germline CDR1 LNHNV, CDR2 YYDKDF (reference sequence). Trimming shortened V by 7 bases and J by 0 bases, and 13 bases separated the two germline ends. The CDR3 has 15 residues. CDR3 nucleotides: TGTGCCACCACGAATCGGGAGAGCTCTGGAAACACCATATATTTT. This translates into CATTNRESSGNTIYF. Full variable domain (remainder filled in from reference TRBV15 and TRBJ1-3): DAMVIQNPRYQVTQFGKPVTLSCSQTLNHNVMYWYQQKSSQAPKLLFHYYDKDFNNEADTPDNFQSRRPNTSFCFLDIRSPGLGDTAMYLCATTNRESSGNTIYFGEGSWLTVV.

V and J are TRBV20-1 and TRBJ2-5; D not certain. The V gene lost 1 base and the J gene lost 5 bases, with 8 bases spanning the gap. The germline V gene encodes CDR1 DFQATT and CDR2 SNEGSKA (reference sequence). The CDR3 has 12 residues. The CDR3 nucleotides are TGCAGTGCTAGAGCTCAAGGGGAGACCCAGTACTTC. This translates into CSARAQGETQYF.

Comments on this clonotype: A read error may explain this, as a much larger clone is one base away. The CDR3 DNA reads TGTGCCGGCAGCTTAGCGTGGAGCGGGAGTACAGATACGCAGTATTTT. This sequence encodes CAGSLAWSGSTDTQYF. J is TRBJ2-3 and V is TRBV7-2; 8 bases are a match to TRBD2. The V gene's germline CDR1 is SGHTA and CDR2 FQGNSA. The CDR3 contains 16 residues. The full variable domain, its missing parts supplied by reference TRBV7-2 and TRBJ2-3, is GAGVSQSPSNKVTEKGKDVELRCDPISGHTALYWYRQSLGQGLEFLIYFQGNSAPDKSGLPSDRFSAERTGGSVSTLTIQRTQQEDSAVYLCAGSLAWSGSTDTQYFGPGTRLTVL.

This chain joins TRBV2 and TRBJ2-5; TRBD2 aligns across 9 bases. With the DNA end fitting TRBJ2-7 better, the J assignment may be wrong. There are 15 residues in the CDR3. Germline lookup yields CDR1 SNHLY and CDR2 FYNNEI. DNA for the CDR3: TGTGCCAGCAGTGAAGTCCCTAGCGGGGTGGGCGAGCAGTACTTC. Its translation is CASSEVPSGVGEQYF.

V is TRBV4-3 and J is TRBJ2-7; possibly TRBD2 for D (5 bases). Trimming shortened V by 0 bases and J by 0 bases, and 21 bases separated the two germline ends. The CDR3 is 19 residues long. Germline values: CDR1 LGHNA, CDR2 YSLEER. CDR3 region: CASSQDLFSLEGGSYEQYF. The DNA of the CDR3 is TGCGCCAGCAGCCAAGATCTCTTCTCTCTGGAAGGAGGCTCCTACGAGCAGTACTTC.

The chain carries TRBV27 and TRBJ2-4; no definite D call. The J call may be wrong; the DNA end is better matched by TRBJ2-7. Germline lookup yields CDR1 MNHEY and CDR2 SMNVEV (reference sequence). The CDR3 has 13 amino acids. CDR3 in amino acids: CASSLSSTGEQYF. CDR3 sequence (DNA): TGTGCCAGCAGTTTATCGAGCACGGGCGAGCAGTACTTC.

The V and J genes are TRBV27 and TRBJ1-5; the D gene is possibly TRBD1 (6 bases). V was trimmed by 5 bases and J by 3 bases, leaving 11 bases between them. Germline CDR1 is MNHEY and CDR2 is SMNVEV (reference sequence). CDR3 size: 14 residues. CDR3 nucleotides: TGTGCCAGCAGTCCCAACAGGGACAATCAGCCCCAGCATTTT. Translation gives CASSPNRDNQPQHF.

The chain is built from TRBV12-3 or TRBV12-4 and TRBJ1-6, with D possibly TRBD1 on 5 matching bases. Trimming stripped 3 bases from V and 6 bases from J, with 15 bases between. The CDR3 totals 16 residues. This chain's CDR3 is CASSFVVGVINSPLHF. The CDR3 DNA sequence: TGTGCCAGCAGTTTCGTCGTAGGGGTAATTAATTCACCCCTCCACTTT.

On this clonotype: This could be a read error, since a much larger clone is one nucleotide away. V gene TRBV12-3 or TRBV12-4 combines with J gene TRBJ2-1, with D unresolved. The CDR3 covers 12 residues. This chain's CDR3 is CTSSLSGMEQFF. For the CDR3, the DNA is TGTACCAGCAGTTTAAGTGGGATGGAGCAGTTCTTC.

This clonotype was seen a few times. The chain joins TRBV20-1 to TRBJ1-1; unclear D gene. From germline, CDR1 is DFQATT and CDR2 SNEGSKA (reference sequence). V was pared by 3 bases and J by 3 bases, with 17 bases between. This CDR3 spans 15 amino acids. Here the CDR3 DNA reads TGCAGTGCTAGTATTCGGCGCCATGTGGACACTGAAGCTTTCTTT. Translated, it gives CSASIRRHVDTEAFF.

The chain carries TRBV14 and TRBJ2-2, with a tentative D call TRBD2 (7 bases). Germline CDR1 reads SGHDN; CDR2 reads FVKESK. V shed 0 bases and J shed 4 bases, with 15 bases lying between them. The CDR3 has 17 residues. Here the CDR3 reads CASSQDSTGGLTGELFF. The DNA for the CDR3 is TGTGCCAGCAGCCAAGATTCGACGGGGGGCCTCACCGGGGAGCTGTTTTTT.

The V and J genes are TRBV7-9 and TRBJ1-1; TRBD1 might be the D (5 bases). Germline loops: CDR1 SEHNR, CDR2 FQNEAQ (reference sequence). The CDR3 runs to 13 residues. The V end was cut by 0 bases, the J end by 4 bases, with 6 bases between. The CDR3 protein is CASSLATATEAFF. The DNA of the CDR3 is TGTGCCAGCAGCTTAGCGACAGCCACTGAAGCTTTCTTT.

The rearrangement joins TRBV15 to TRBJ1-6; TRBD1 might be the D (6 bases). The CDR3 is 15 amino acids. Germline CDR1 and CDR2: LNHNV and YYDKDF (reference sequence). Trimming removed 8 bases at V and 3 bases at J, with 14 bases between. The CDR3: CATAPGHLYNSPLHF. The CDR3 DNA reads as TGTGCCACCGCACCGGGACACCTCTATAATTCACCCCTCCACTTT.